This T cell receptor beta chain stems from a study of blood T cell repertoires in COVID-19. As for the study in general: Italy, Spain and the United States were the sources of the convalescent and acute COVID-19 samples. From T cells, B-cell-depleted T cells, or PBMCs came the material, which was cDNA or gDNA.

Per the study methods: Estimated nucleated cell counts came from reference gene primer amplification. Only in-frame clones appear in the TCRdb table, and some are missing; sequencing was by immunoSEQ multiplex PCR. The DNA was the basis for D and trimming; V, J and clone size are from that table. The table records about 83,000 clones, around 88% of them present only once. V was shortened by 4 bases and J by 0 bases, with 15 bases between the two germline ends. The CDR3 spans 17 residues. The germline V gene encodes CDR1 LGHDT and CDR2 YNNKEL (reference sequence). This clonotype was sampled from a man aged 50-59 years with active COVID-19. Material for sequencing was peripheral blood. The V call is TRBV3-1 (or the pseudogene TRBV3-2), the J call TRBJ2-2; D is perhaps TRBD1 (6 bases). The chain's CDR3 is CASSLQQGLTNTGELFF. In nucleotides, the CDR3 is TGTGCCAGCAGCCTCCAGCAGGGGCTAACGAACACCGGGGAGCTGTTTTTT.